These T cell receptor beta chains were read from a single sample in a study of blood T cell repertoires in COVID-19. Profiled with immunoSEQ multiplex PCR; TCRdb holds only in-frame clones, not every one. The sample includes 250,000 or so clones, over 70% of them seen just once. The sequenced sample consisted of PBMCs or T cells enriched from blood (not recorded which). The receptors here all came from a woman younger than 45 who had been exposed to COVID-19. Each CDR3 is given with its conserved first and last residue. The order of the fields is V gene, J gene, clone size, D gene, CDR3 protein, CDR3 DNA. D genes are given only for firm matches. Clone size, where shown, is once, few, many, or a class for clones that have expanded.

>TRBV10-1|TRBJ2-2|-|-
CASSEIGDSGAGELFF
TGCGCCAGCAGTGAGATAGGGGATAGTGGTGCCGGGGAGCTGTTTTTT
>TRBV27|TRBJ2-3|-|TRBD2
CASSLTPPGGPDTQYF
TGTGCCAGCAGTTTAACTCCCCCGGGAGGGCCAGATACGCAGTATTTT
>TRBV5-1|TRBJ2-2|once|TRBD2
CASSFGVAGGPGELFF
TGCGCCAGCAGCTTCGGTGTCGCGGGAGGGCCGGGGGAGCTGTTTTTT
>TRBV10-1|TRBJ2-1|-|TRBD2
CASSALAGRNEQFF
TGCGCCAGCAGTGCACTAGCGGGGCGCAATGAGCAGTTCTTC
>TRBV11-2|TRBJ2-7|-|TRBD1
CASSLKGGSSYEQYF
TGTGCCAGCAGCTTAAAAGGGGGCAGCTCCTACGAGCAGTACTTC
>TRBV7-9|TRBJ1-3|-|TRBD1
CASSFVIQGAGDTIYF
TGTGCCAGCAGCTTCGTAATACAGGGGGCTGGAGACACCATATATTTT
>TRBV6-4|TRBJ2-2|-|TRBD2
CASRRERHTGELFF
TGTGCCAGCCGGCGGGAGCGACACACCGGGGAGCTGTTTTTT
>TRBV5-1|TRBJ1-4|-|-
CASTLGGATNEKLFF
TGCGCCAGCACCCTTGGGGGGGCAACTAATGAAAAACTGTTTTTT
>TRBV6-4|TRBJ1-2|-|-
CASSRPGENGYTF
TGTGCCAGCAGTCGACCAGGGGAGAATGGCTACACCTTC
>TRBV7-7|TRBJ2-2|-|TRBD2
CASSSGLAGHTGELFF
TGTGCTAGCAGCTCGGGACTAGCGGGGCACACCGGGGAGCTGTTTTTT
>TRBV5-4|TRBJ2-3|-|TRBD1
CASSLGGQGEDTQYF
TGTGCCAGCAGCTTGGGGGGACAGGGGGAAGATACGCAGTATTTT
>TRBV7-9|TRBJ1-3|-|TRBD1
CASSLRGQGDSHSGNTIYF
TGTGCCAGCAGCTTAAGGGGACAGGGTGATTCGCACTCTGGAAACACCATATATTTT
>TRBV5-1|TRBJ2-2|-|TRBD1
CASSLQGTGELFF
TGCGCCAGCAGCTTACAGGGGACCGGGGAGCTGTTTTTT
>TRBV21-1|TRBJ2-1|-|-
CASSGLAGLNEQFF
TGTGCCAGCAGCGGACTAGCGGGACTAAATGAGCAGTTCTTC
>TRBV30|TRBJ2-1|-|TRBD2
CAGGLGGRYNEQFF
TGTGCCGGCGGCCTGGGCGGGAGGTACAATGAGCAGTTCTTC
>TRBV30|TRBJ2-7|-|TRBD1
CAWSTGTGYGSAYEQYF
TGTGCCTGGAGTACCGGGACAGGGTACGGGAGCGCCTACGAGCAGTACTTC
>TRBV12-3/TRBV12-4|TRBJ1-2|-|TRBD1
CASSSQPYGTGTF
TGTGCCAGCAGTTCCCAACCTTACGGGACAGGGACCTTC
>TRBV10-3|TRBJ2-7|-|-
CAISDLVRVGEQYF
TGTGCCATCAGTGACCTAGTACGAGTTGGCGAGCAGTACTTC
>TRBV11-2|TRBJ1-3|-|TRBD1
CASSWGQGVSGNTIYF
TGTGCCAGCAGCTGGGGACAGGGGGTCTCTGGAAACACCATATATTTT
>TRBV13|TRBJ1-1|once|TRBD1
CASSPGGTGRAFF
TGTGCCAGCAGTCCCGGGGGGACAGGGCGAGCTTTCTTT
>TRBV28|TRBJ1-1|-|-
CASSLVRPQRKPEAFF
TGTGCCAGCAGTTTAGTGAGGCCCCAACGGAAACCTGAAGCTTTCTTT
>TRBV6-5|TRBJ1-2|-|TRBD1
CASSTTDRAGYTF
TGTGCCAGCAGTACCACTGACAGGGCTGGCTACACCTTC
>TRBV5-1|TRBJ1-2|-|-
CASSLNNRAGVRLYGYTF
TGCGCCAGCAGCTTGAACAACAGGGCAGGGGTTAGACTCTATGGCTACACCTTC
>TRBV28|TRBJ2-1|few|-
CASSFPKTGRSYNEQFF
TGTGCCAGCAGTTTCCCCAAGACAGGGAGGTCCTACAATGAGCAGTTCTTC
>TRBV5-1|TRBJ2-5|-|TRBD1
CASSSRDRGRRETQYF
TGCGCCAGCAGCTCGAGGGACAGGGGGCGGCGAGAGACCCAGTACTTC
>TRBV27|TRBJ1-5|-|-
CASSLGGGGGQPQHF
TGTGCCAGCAGTTTAGGGGGGGGCGGGGGTCAGCCCCAGCATTTT
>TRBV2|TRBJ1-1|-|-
CASSTGRNTEAFF
TGTGCCAGCAGTACAGGGAGGAACACTGAAGCTTTCTTT
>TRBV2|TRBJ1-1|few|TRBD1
CASSENEGTGGAFF
TGTGCCAGCAGTGAGAATGAAGGGACAGGGGGGGCTTTCTTT
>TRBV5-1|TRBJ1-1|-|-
CASSLLQGRGLSTEAFF
TGCGCCAGCAGCTTGTTGCAGGGGCGAGGGTTGAGCACTGAAGCTTTCTTT
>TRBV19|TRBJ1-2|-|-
CASSIIGGSGYTF
TGTGCCAGTAGTATTATTGGAGGGTCCGGCTACACCTTC
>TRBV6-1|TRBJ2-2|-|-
CASSEFVSRELFF
TGTGCCAGCAGTGAATTTGTTAGCCGGGAGCTGTTTTTT
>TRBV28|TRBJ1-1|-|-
CASSFHRDGEAFF
TGTGCCAGCAGTTTCCACAGGGACGGAGAAGCTTTCTTT
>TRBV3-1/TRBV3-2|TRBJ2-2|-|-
CASSRENTGELFF
TGTGCCAGCAGCCGCGAGAACACCGGGGAGCTGTTTTTT
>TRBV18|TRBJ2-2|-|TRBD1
CASSVQPQGATTGELFF
TGTGCCAGCTCAGTTCAACCTCAGGGGGCGACCACCGGGGAGCTGTTTTTT
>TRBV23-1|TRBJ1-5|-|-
CASSQSIGSNQPQHF
TGCGCCAGCAGTCAATCGATCGGTAGCAATCAGCCCCAGCATTTT
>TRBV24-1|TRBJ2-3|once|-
CATSDLSSVSTDTQYF
TGTGCCACCAGTGATTTGTCTAGCGTGAGCACAGATACGCAGTATTTT
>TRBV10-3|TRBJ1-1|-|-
CAIRDFQTEAFF
TGTGCCATCCGAGACTTCCAGACTGAAGCTTTCTTT
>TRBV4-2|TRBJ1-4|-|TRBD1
CASRNDRDEKLFF
TGTGCCAGCAGGAACGACAGGGATGAAAAACTGTTTTTT
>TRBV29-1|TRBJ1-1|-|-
CSVDDGDTEAFF
TGCAGCGTTGACGACGGGGACACTGAAGCTTTCTTT
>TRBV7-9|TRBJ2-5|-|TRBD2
CASSLLMREGRRETQYF
TGTGCCAGCAGCTTACTTATGCGGGAGGGCCGGAGGGAGACCCAGTACTTC
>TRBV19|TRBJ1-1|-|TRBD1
CASRSGTGGNTEAFF
TGTGCCAGTAGATCCGGGACAGGGGGGAACACTGAAGCTTTCTTT
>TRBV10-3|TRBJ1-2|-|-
CAISLGRRGKEGGYTF
TGTGCCATCAGTTTGGGGCGGCGGGGGAAGGAGGGAGGCTACACCTTC
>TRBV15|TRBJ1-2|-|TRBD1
CATSSYSGTGDDGYTF
TGTGCCACCAGCTCTTATTCCGGGACAGGGGACGACGGCTACACCTTC
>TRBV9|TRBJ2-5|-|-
CASSANTGFGETQYF
TGTGCCAGCAGCGCGAATACAGGGTTCGGGGAGACCCAGTACTTC
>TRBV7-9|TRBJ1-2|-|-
CASSLFREDPVF
TGTGCCAGCAGCTTATTTAGGGAGGATCCTGTCTTC
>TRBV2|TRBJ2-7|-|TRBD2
CASRGLAGGPYEQYF
TGTGCCAGCAGAGGGCTAGCGGGAGGGCCCTACGAGCAGTACTTC
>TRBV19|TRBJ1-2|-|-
CASTFLREGGYTF
TGTGCCAGTACCTTCCTCAGGGAGGGTGGCTACACCTTC
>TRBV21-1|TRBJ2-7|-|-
CASSKEEGTYEQYF
TGTGCCAGCAGCAAAGAGGAGGGAACCTACGAGCAGTACTTC
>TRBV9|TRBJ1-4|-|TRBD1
CASSVGTLGQPGATNEKLFF
TGTGCCAGCAGCGTAGGAACTTTGGGACAGCCGGGTGCAACTAATGAAAAACTGTTTTTT
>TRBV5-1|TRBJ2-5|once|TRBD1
CASSLGTTGGETQYF
TGCGCCAGCAGCCTTGGCACGACAGGGGGAGAGACCCAGTACTTC
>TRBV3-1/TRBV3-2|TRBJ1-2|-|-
CASSQETAYYGYTF
TGTGCCAGCAGCCAAGAAACAGCTTACTATGGCTACACCTTC